A selection of T cell receptor beta chains follows, all from one sample in a study of response to subunit inactivated influenza vaccine. TCRdb re-called the RT-PCR reads through MiXCR, storing one row per CDR3 protein. The sample gives 800,000 to 1,000,000 distinct CDR3 sequences, approximately 21% of which show up once; approximately 10% is in the top ten. The specimen was PBMCs from blood, collected about 5 days after vaccination. The receptors were gathered from a man aged 50-60 years who received an inactivated influenza vaccine. The CDR3 runs from the conserved cysteine through the conserved F or W. A D gene is named only where the DNA matches it firmly. Only some rows state a clone size, as once, few, many or a class for expanded clones.

J gene | clone size | V gene | D gene | CDR3 protein | CDR3 DNA
TRBJ2-5 | few | TRBV12-3/TRBV12-4 | NA | CASSLAEGGQETQYF | TGTGCCAGCAGTTTAGCGGAGGGGGGCCAAGAGACCCAGTACTTC
TRBJ1-2 | many | TRBV10-3 | NA | CAISEGREQIYTF | TGTGCCATCAGTGAAGGAAGGGAACAGATCTACACCTTC
TRBJ1-2 | few | TRBV4-1 | NA | CASKSLGDGYTF | TGCGCCAGCAAGAGTCTCGGAGATGGCTACACCTTC
TRBJ2-6 | NA | TRBV6-5 | NA | CASSYPAISGRPGANVLTF | TGTGCCAGCAGTTACCCGGCAATTTCCGGGCGTCCTGGGGCCAACGTCCTGACTTTC
TRBJ2-3 | NA | TRBV12-3/TRBV12-4 | NA | CASSRTGTRDTQYF | TGTGCCAGCAGCCGAACTGGGACTCGCGATACGCAGTATTTT
TRBJ1-1 | NA | TRBV15 | TRBD1 | CATSRDRVGTEAFF | TGTGCCACCAGCAGGGACAGGGTGGGCACTGAAGCTTTCTTT
TRBJ2-5 | few | TRBV20-1 | TRBD2 | CSARVMTGRIQETQYF | TGCAGTGCTAGAGTAATGACCGGGAGGATCCAAGAGACCCAGTACTTC
TRBJ2-5 | NA | TRBV11-2 | NA | CASSSKIRRGNAETQYF | TGTGCCAGCAGCTCAAAAATACGGAGGGGTAACGCAGAGACCCAGTACTTC
TRBJ2-7 | once | TRBV5-1 | TRBD1 | CASSTLQGAYEQYF | TGCGCCAGCAGCACCTTACAGGGGGCCTACGAGCAGTACTTC
TRBJ2-3 | NA | TRBV6-4 | TRBD2 | CASSDGGGRTDTQYF | TGTGCCAGCAGTGATGGCGGGGGGCGCACAGATACGCAGTATTTT
TRBJ2-5 | NA | TRBV5-1 | TRBD1 | CASSRYGQDPRETQYF | TGCGCCAGCAGCAGATATGGACAGGACCCCAGGGAGACCCAGTACTTC
TRBJ2-3 | NA | TRBV3-1 | TRBD2 | CASSQGGTSGSYTQYF | TGTGCCAGCAGCCAAGGGGGGACTAGCGGGAGTTATACGCAGTATTTT
TRBJ2-2 | few | TRBV4-2 | TRBD2 | CASSQGRTSGGAGGELFF | TGTGCCAGCAGCCAAGGAAGGACTAGCGGGGGGGCCGGCGGGGAGCTGTTTTTT
TRBJ1-4 | few | TRBV11-2 | NA | CASSLSSGTNEKLFF | TGTGCCAGCAGCTTATCGTCTGGAACTAATGAAAAACTGTTTTTT
TRBJ1-4 | many | TRBV4-3 | TRBD1 | CASSQDTGGVTNEKLFF | TGCGCCAGCAGCCAAGATACAGGGGGCGTAACTAATGAAAAACTGTTTTTT
TRBJ2-1 | NA | TRBV18 | NA | CASSETSTYNEQFF | TGTGCCAGCTCGGAGACAAGTACCTACAATGAGCAGTTCTTC
TRBJ2-7 | NA | TRBV6-2/TRBV6-3 | NA | CASSLPMLASGFYEQYF | TGTGCCAGCAGTCTACCGATGTTGGCAAGCGGATTCTACGAGCAGTACTTC